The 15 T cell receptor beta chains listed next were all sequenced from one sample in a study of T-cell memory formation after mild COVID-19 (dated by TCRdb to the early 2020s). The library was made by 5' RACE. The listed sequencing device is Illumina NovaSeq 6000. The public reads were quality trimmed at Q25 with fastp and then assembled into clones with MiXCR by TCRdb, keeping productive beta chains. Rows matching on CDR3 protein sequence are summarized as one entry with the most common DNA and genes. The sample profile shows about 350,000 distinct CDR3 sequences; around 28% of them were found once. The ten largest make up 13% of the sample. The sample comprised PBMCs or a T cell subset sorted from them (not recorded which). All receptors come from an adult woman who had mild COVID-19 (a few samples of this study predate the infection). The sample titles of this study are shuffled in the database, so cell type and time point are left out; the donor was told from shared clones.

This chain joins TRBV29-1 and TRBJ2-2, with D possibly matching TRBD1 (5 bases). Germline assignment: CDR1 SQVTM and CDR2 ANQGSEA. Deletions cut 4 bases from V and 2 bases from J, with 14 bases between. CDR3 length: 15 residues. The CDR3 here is CSVVAQGSNTGELFF. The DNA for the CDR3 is TGCAGCGTTGTTGCGCAGGGAAGTAACACCGGGGAGCTGTTTTTT.

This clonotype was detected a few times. The CDR3 reads CASSLESPGVQETQYF. The CDR3 DNA reads as TGTGCCAGCAGCTTAGAGAGCCCGGGAGTGCAGGAGACCCAGTACTTC. The genes are TRBV7-6 and TRBJ2-5; D may be TRBD2 (6 bases). Germline V gives CDR1 SGHVS, CDR2 FNYEAQ. CDR3 length equals 16 residues. Trimming took off 1 base at V and 5 bases at J, with 17 bases between the two ends.

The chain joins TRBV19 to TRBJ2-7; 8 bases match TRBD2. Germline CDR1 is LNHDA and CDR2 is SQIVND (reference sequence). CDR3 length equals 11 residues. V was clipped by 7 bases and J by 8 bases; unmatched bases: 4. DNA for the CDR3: TGTGCCAGTACGGGGGGGAGAAAGCAGTACTTC. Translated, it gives CASTGGRKQYF.

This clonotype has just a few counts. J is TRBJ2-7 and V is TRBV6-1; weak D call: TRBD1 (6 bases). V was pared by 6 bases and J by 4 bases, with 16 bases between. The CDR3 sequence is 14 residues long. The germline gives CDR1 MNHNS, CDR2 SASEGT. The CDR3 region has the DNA TGTGCCAGCAGGTGGGACACCGGCAGATACGAGCAGTACTTC. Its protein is CASRWDTGRYEQYF.

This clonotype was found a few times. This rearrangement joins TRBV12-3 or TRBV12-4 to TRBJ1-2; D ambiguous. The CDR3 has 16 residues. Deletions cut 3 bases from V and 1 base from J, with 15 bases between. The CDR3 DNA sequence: TGTGCCAGCAGTTTTTCCGGTGATGAAGTTAACTATGGCTACACCTTC. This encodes CASSFSGDEVNYGYTF.

CDR3 sequence reads: CSVPIGQAGYGYTF. CDR3 nucleotide sequence: TGCAGCGTTCCTATAGGACAGGCCGGCTATGGCTACACCTTC. This chain uses TRBV29-1 with TRBJ1-2, with 7 bases fitting TRBD1. V lost 5 bases to trimming and J lost 4 bases; unmatched junction nucleotides: 10. The CDR3 is made up of 14 amino acids. Germline CDR1 reads SQVTM; CDR2 reads ANQGSEA. Drawing the rest from reference TRBV29-1 and TRBJ1-2, the complete variable domain is SAVISQKPSRDICQRGTSLTIQCQVDSQVTMMFWYRQQPGQSLTLIATANQGSEATYESGFVIDKFPISRPNLTFSTLTVSNMSPEDSSIYLCSVPIGQAGYGYTFGSGTRLTVV.

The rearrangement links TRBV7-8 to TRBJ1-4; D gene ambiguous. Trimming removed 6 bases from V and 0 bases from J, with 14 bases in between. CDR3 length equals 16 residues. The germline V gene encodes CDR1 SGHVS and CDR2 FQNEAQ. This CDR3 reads CASSLAIGATNEKLFF. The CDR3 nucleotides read TGTGCCAGCAGTTTGGCGATCGGGGCAACTAATGAAAAACTGTTTTTT.

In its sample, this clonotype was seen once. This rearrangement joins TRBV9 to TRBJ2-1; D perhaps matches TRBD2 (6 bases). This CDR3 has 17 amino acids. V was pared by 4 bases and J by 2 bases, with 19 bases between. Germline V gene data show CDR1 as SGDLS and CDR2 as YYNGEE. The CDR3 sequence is CASSPPTGERPYNEQFF. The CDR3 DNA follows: TGTGCCAGCAGCCCACCCACGGGGGAGCGTCCCTACAATGAGCAGTTCTTC.

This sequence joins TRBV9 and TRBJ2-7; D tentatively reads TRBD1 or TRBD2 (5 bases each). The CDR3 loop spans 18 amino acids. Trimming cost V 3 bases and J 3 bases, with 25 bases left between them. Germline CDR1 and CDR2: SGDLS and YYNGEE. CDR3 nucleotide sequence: TGTGCCAGCAGCGGTAGCCCCCGGGGTGGGGGTCCCAGCTACGAGCAGTACTTC. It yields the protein CASSGSPRGGGPSYEQYF.

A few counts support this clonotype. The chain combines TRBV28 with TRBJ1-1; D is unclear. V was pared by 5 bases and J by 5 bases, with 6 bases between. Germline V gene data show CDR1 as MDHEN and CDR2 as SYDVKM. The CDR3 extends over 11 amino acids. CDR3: CASSILTEAFF. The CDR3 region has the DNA TGTGCCAGCAGTATTCTAACTGAAGCTTTCTTT. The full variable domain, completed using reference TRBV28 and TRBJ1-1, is DVKVTQSSRYLVKRTGEKVFLECVQDMDHENMFWYRQDPGLGLRLIYFSYDVKMKEKGDIPEGYSVSREKKERFSLILESASTNQTSMYLCASSILTEAFFGQGTRLTVV.

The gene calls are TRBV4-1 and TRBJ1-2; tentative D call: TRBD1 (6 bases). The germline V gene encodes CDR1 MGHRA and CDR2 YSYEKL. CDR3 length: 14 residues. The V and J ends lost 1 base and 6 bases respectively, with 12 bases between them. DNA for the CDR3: TGCGCCAGCAGCCAAGTAGGGGGGATGGATGGCTACACCTTC. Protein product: CASSQVGGMDGYTF.

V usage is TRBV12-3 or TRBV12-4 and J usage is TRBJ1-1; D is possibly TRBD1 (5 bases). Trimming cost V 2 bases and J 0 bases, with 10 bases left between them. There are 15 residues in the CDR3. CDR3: CASSLWGRMNTEAFF. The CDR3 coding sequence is TGTGCCAGCAGTTTATGGGGGAGAATGAACACTGAAGCTTTCTTT.

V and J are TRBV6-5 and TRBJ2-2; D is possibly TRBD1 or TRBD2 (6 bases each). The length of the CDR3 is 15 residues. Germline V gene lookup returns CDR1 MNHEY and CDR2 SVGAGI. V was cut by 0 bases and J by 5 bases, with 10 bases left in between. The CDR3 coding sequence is TGTGCCAGCAGTTACTCGAGGGGGGCAACCGGGGAGCTGTTTTTT. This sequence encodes CASSYSRGATGELFF.

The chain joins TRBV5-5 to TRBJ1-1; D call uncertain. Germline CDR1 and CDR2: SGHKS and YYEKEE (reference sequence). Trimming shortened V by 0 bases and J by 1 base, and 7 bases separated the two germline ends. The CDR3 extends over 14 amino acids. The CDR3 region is CASSLATGNTEAFF. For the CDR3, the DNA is TGTGCCAGCAGCTTGGCGACGGGGAACACTGAAGCTTTCTTT.

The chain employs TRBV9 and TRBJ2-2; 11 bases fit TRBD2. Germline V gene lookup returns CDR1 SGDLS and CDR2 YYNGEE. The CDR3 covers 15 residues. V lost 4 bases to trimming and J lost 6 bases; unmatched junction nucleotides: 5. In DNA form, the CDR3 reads TGTGCCAGCAGCATCGCTAGCGGGGGGTCCGGGGAGCTGTTTTTT. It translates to CASSIASGGSGELFF.